This entry lists 19 T cell receptor beta chains sequenced from one sample in a study of blood T cells in healthy people across ages. Primed by a sample-barcoded 5' primer and a J-beta primer mix, a second PCR proceeded for 7 to 11 cycles. Each CDR3 protein gets one entry after TCRdb re-called the 5' RACE reads with MiXCR. The sample carries about 1.6 million distinct CDR3 sequences, 30% to 40% recorded once. The sample comprised blood. The source of these receptors is a woman younger than 45 in good health.

CDR3: CSATRQANTEAFF. The CDR3 DNA reads TGCAGTGCTACCCGACAGGCGAACACTGAAGCTTTCTTT. The chain employs TRBV20-1 and TRBJ1-1, with a tentative D call TRBD1 (6 bases). Germline V gives CDR1 DFQATT, CDR2 SNEGSKA (reference sequence). V was pared by 4 bases and J by 1 base, with 10 bases between. The CDR3 spans 13 residues.

The V call is TRBV11-3, the J call TRBJ2-3; 14 positions match TRBD2. This CDR3 spans 20 amino acids. Germline CDR1 reads SGHNT; CDR2 reads YENEEA. Losses at the gene ends were 0 bases for V and 5 bases for J; bases not matched to a gene: 13. DNA of the CDR3: TGTGCCAGCAGCTTAGACGGACTAGCGGGAGGTGTTTGGTTCGTAGATACGCAGTATTTT. Residues: CASSLDGLAGGVWFVDTQYF.

The CDR3 region is CSASRRGTNTGELFF. For the CDR3, the DNA is TGCAGTGCCAGTCGCCGGGGCACGAACACCGGGGAGCTGTTTTTT. J is TRBJ2-2 and V is TRBV20-1; D is perhaps TRBD1 or TRBD2 (5 bases each). There are 15 residues in the CDR3. V was pared by 6 bases and J by 0 bases, with 14 bases between. CDR1 DFQATT and CDR2 SNEGSKA come from the germline V gene (reference sequence).

The V call is TRBV15, the J call TRBJ1-4, with TRBD1 as a possible D gene (5 bases). Germline assignment: CDR1 LNHNV and CDR2 YYDKDF (reference sequence). Trimming pared 0 bases from V and 10 bases from J, leaving 15 bases between. This CDR3 has 15 amino acids. The CDR3 bases are TGTGCCACCAGCAGAGACCAGGGAAGAGGGGTAAAACTGTTTTTT. As protein: CATSRDQGRGVKLFF.

This chain joins TRBV7-9 and TRBJ2-1, with 8 bases matching TRBD2. CDR3 size: 18 residues. Germline V lookup: CDR1 SEHNR, CDR2 FQNEAQ (reference sequence). The V gene end was trimmed by 1 base and the J gene end by 4 bases; junction bases not matched to a gene: 12. CDR3 DNA sequence: TGTGCCAGCAGCTTAGTCCTTCTTAAAAGCGGGGGTTACAATGAGCAGTTCTTC. It translates to CASSLVLLKSGGYNEQFF.

In this sample, this clonotype turned up a few times. A clone one base away is much larger, so this may be a read error. The chain uses TRBV28 and TRBJ1-2; D gene uncertain. CDR3 size: 16 residues. V dropped 7 bases and J dropped 4 bases, with 22 bases sitting between them. Per the germline V gene, CDR1 is MDHEN and CDR2 is SYDVKM. The CDR3 region is CASKKNTGRPGYGYTF. The CDR3 coding sequence is TGTGCCAGCAAGAAGAATACGGGGAGGCCAGGCTATGGCTACACCTTC.

In this sample, this clonotype turned up a few times. This chain joins TRBV4-1 and TRBJ2-7; 7 nucleotides match TRBD2. With 0 bases clipped from V and 4 bases from J, the junction kept 3 bases outside the gene matches. Germline lookup yields CDR1 MGHRA and CDR2 YSYEKL. The CDR3 has 14 amino acids. The CDR3 loop reads CASSQELRGYEQYF. CDR3 in DNA: TGCGCCAGCAGCCAAGAGTTGCGGGGGTACGAGCAGTACTTC.

About this clonotype: This sequence may be a read error, since a much larger clone differs from it by one base. The CDR3 region is CASSPPGEQGTQYF. Here the CDR3 DNA reads TGTGCCAGCAGCCCTCCTGGGGAACAAGGGACCCAGTACTTC. This chain uses TRBV28 with TRBJ2-5; D ambiguous. The V gene's germline CDR1 is MDHEN and CDR2 SYDVKM. CDR3 length: 14 amino acids.

On this clonotype itself: At one end the junction does not follow the germline gene, possibly because of a read error. The rearrangement links TRBV7-2 to TRBJ2-5, with 8 bases that match TRBD1. Per germline, CDR1 SGHTA and CDR2 FQGNSA. The CDR3 is 14 amino acids. This CDR3 reads CACSIRTGQETQYF. CDR3 in DNA: TGTGCCTGCAGCATACGGACAGGGCAAGAGACCCAGTACTTC.

The V call is TRBV4-2, the J call TRBJ2-3; no reliable D call. The CDR3 totals 13 residues. CDR1 and CDR2 (germline): LGHNA, YNFKEQ. Trimming stripped 0 bases from V and 6 bases from J, with 7 bases between. The CDR3 loop reads CASSQDSEDTQYF. CDR3 sequence (DNA): TGTGCCAGCAGCCAAGATTCGGAGGATACGCAGTATTTT.

The chain combines TRBV20-1 with TRBJ1-1, with TRBD1 matching over 9 bases. CDR1 and CDR2 (germline): DFQATT, SNEGSKA (reference sequence). This CDR3 has 12 residues. V lost 8 bases, J lost 6 bases, and 7 bases stayed unmatched. The CDR3 protein is CSTTGGRSEAFF. The CDR3 DNA sequence: TGCAGTACAACAGGGGGCAGGTCTGAAGCTTTCTTT.

This clonotype was counted only a few times. The chain employs TRBV25-1 and TRBJ1-1; 8 positions match TRBD1. Germline V gene sequence: CDR1 MGHDK, CDR2 SYGVNS. Trimming at V came to 3 bases and at J to 0 bases, leaving 3 bases not matched to a gene. The CDR3 loop spans 15 amino acids. The CDR3: CASSEQGALNTEAFF. CDR3 bases: TGTGCCAGCAGTGAGCAGGGGGCACTGAACACTGAAGCTTTCTTT.

The chain combines TRBV20-1 with TRBJ2-7; 10 nucleotides agree with TRBD1. Losses at the gene ends were 0 bases for V and 7 bases for J; bases not matched to a gene: 3. Germline loops: CDR1 DFQATT, CDR2 SNEGSKA (reference sequence). The length of the CDR3 is 13 residues. CDR3 region: CSARDRTGGEQYF. Here the CDR3 DNA reads TGCAGTGCTAGAGATCGGACAGGGGGAGAGCAGTACTTC.

The chain links TRBV7-8 to TRBJ2-7, with D perhaps TRBD1 (6 bases). Per germline, CDR1 SGHVS and CDR2 FQNEAQ. This CDR3 region has 13 residues. Trimming removed 3 bases at V and 5 bases at J, with 11 bases between. The CDR3: CASSFHRDDEQYF. The CDR3 bases are TGTGCCAGCAGCTTCCACAGGGACGACGAGCAGTACTTC.

This clonotype was detected a few times. This CDR3 is CASSEAGVIQYF. In DNA form, the CDR3 reads TGTGCCAGCAGTGAAGCAGGGGTGATTCAGTACTTC. V is TRBV6-1 and J is TRBJ2-4, with D possibly TRBD1 on 5 matching bases. This CDR3 has 12 residues. The germline V gene encodes CDR1 MNHNS and CDR2 SASEGT. Between the trimmed V and J ends, which lost 0 bases and 10 bases, there was a span of 7 bases.

The table lists this clonotype with a few counts. V and J are TRBV3-1 and TRBJ2-5; a possible D gene is TRBD2 (6 bases). The CDR3 covers 17 residues. V lost 0 bases, J lost 9 bases, and 23 bases lay in between. The V gene's germline CDR1 is LGHDT and CDR2 YNNKEL (reference sequence). This chain's CDR3 is CASSQDRGTPFGPAQYF. The CDR3 coding sequence is TGTGCCAGCAGCCAAGATCGGGGGACCCCGTTCGGGCCGGCCCAGTACTTC.

The chain links TRBV29-1 to TRBJ1-5, with a tentative D call TRBD1 (6 bases). Germline CDR1 and CDR2: SQVTM and ANQGSEA. V was clipped by 7 bases and J by 11 bases, with 18 bases between them. The CDR3 runs 12 residues. In DNA form, the CDR3 reads TGCAGCGCCATGTGGGGGCAAGGGGCCCAGCATTTT. Its translation: CSAMWGQGAQHF.

This clonotype was detected only a few times. The V gene is TRBV6-6, the J gene TRBJ1-5; the D gene is possibly TRBD1 (6 bases). The CDR3 is 16 residues long. Trimming stripped 6 bases from V and 5 bases from J, with 20 bases between. CDR1 is MNHNY, CDR2 SVGAGI, per germline (reference sequence). Written as DNA, the CDR3 is TGTGCCAGCAGGACAGAGGGACTGGGGGCAGATCAGCCCCAGCATTTT. Amino acid sequence: CASRTEGLGADQPQHF.

This chain connects TRBV5-5 to TRBJ1-2; no reliable D call. Trimming removed 0 bases from V and 8 bases from J, with 14 bases in between. There are 14 residues in the CDR3. Germline V gives CDR1 SGHKS, CDR2 YYEKEE (reference sequence). DNA for the CDR3: TGTGCCAGCAGCTTGGAGCCCAGATCAGGAGGCTACACCTTC. It yields the protein CASSLEPRSGGYTF.